The text below deals with one T cell receptor (beta chain). Its antigen remains unknown. This record belongs to a study of a mutant IDH1 vaccine in newly diagnosed glioma. Study background: Receipt of radiotherapy, temozolomide, or both preceded the study, and most received both. It was at week 35 that visit V12 occurred, and at week 47 that visit V13 did.

Profiling relied on immunoSEQ multiplex PCR, and the TCRdb table lists in-frame clones only, not all of them. Of approximately 100,000 clones in the sample, approximately 89% were seen once. Study-wide results and limits: Variations in leading peripheral T cell clonotypes appeared to have no connection with pseudoprogression.

Regarding time point: week 47, end of study. Doses consisted of 300 ug of mutant IDH1 20-mer peptide each, paired with topical imiquimod. Patients carried new grade 3 or 4 IDH1-mutant astrocytomas lacking nuclear ATRX. The TCR sequence derives from a woman aged 50 to 60 with glioma. Material: PBMCs, obtained from a glioma patient whose treatment included an IDH1 peptide vaccine.

CDR3 sequence (DNA): TGTGCCAGCTCAGAGGACAGGGACGGTGAGCAGTTCTTC. It translates to CASSEDRDGEQFF. The J gene is TRBJ2-1, the V gene TRBV18, with 8 nucleotides matching TRBD1. The CDR3 loop spans 13 amino acids. Per germline, CDR1 KGHSH and CDR2 LQKENI. With 5 bases clipped from V and 9 bases from J, the junction kept 6 bases outside the gene matches.